The 29 T cell receptor beta chains below were found in one sample sequenced in a study of regulatory T cells in long-lasting Graves disease (dated by TCRdb to about 2021). This specimen's time point label, per the study, means: newly diagnosed GD, antithyroid drugs for less than 3 months. RNA was extracted from PBMCs in TRIzol for both TCR sequencing and RNA sequencing. Library construction relied on multiplex PCR. Sequencing used an Illumina HiSeq 4000. To build TCR beta libraries, CDR3 regions were amplified by Arm-PCR using iRepertoire HTBI primers. The public reads were run again by TCRdb, first through fastp at Q25 and then through MiXCR, and only productive beta chains were kept. Entries that share a CDR3 protein sequence are merged under the most common genes and DNA. Recorded for this sample are more than 450,000 distinct CDR3 sequences; about 12% of them occurred a single time. Clones ranked in the top ten supply approximately 9.6% of the sample.

The same specimen was also included in a second study, on T cells in Graves' hyperthyroidism and ophthalmopathy.

The specimen comprised peripheral blood mononuclear cells (PBMCs), sampled at new diagnosis, from a patient treated with antithyroid drugs. These receptors all stem from a woman between 25 and 40 years old with Graves disease. Donor details come from another sample of the same person, matched by shared clones.

The table lists this clonotype with many counts. The genes are TRBV12-3 or TRBV12-4 and TRBJ1-2; unclear D gene. Trimming took 6 bases from V and 3 from J, leaving 5 bases between them. CDR3 size: 11 residues. CDR3 in DNA: TGTGCCAGCAGCAACCACTATGGCTACACCTTC. It codes for CASSNHYGYTF.

There are a few counts of this clonotype. V usage is TRBV4-3 and J usage is TRBJ2-1; perhaps TRBD2 as D (7 bases). Germline CDR1 LGHNA, CDR2 YSLEER. V dropped 1 base and J dropped 6 bases, with 22 bases sitting between them. This CDR3 is built from 18 residues. Written as DNA, the CDR3 is TGCGCCAGCAGCCAAGCCCCACCGGGGGGCGGGAGAGTCAATGAGCAGTTCTTC. Its protein is CASSQAPPGGGRVNEQFF.

This clonotype was observed many times. This rearrangement joins TRBV9 to TRBJ1-1, with D perhaps matching TRBD1 (5 bases). Deletions cut 5 bases from V and 4 bases from J, with 12 bases between. The germline gives CDR1 SGDLS, CDR2 YYNGEE. CDR3 size: 13 residues. The CDR3, as DNA: TGTGCCAGCAGGGACCGGGGGGTCACTGAAGCTTTCTTT. Encoded protein: CASRDRGVTEAFF. The full variable domain, with the rest looked up from reference TRBV9 and TRBJ1-1, is DSGVTQTPKHLITATGQRVTLRCSPRSGDLSVYWYQQSLDQGLQFLIQYYNGEERAKGNILERFSAQQFPDLHSELNLSSLELGDSALYFCASRDRGVTEAFFGQGTRLTVV.

This clonotype was recorded at least ten times. One junction end does not reproduce the germline sequence, and a read error may be involved. V usage is TRBV7-2 and J usage is TRBJ2-1, with TRBD2 matching 7 bases. Germline values: CDR1 SGHTA, CDR2 FQGNSA. The CDR3 spans 14 residues. This chain's CDR3 is CASSVAGLYNEQFF. The CDR3 nucleotides are TGTGCCAGCAGCGTAGCGGGCCTTTACAATGAGCAGTTCTTC.

At least ten counts were recorded for this clonotype. The V call is TRBV29-1, the J call TRBJ2-7; D is perhaps TRBD2 (5 bases). The V end lost 2 bases, the J end lost 0 bases, and 8 bases lay between the germline ends. The CDR3 length is 13 residues. Germline lookup yields CDR1 SQVTM and CDR2 ANQGSEA. The CDR3 protein is CSVESGSSYEQYF. The DNA for the CDR3 is TGCAGCGTTGAAAGCGGCAGCTCCTACGAGCAGTACTTC.

This clonotype was seen at least ten times. The chain combines TRBV20-1 with TRBJ2-7; the D gene is possibly TRBD2 (6 bases). CDR1 and CDR2 (germline): DFQATT, SNEGSKA (reference sequence). The V end lost 4 bases, the J end lost 2 bases, and 15 bases lay between the germline ends. CDR3 length equals 14 residues. The CDR3, as DNA: TGCAGTGCTACTTCCGGGACTCTACCCTACGAGCAGTACTTC. Translated: CSATSGTLPYEQYF.

This clonotype was counted ten times or more. The chain carries TRBV7-2 and TRBJ2-7; D may be TRBD2 (6 bases). This CDR3 has 17 residues. Trimming pared 2 bases from V and 0 bases from J, leaving 17 bases between. Germline V gene sequence: CDR1 SGHTA, CDR2 FQGNSA. Here the CDR3 reads CASSLSGRRGSSYEQYF. The DNA for the CDR3 is TGTGCCAGCAGCTTAAGTGGACGACGGGGGAGCTCCTACGAGCAGTACTTC.

This clonotype was counted only a few times. The genes are TRBV20-1 and TRBJ2-2, with unresolved D. The CDR3 has 15 residues. Trimming removed 3 bases from V and 1 base from J, with 12 bases in between. The germline gives CDR1 DFQATT, CDR2 SNEGSKA (reference sequence). CDR3 sequence: CSASRSDLNTGELFF. DNA of the CDR3: TGCAGTGCTAGTAGGTCAGACCTGAACACCGGGGAGCTGTTTTTT.

A few counts support this clonotype. The rearrangement links TRBV20-1 to TRBJ1-2; D is perhaps TRBD1 (5 bases). The CDR3 spans 18 residues. V was cut by 0 bases and J by 6 bases, with 26 bases left in between. Germline V gives CDR1 DFQATT, CDR2 SNEGSKA (reference sequence). The CDR3 protein is CSARDLTAVFGVRNGYTF. CDR3 DNA sequence: TGCAGTGCTAGAGATTTGACAGCCGTTTTTGGGGTTCGGAATGGCTACACCTTC.

J is TRBJ1-5 and V is TRBV20-1; D ambiguous. Germline V gene lookup returns CDR1 DFQATT and CDR2 SNEGSKA (reference sequence). The CDR3 extends over 13 amino acids. V lost 2 bases, J lost 4 bases, and 9 bases lay in between. CDR3 residues: CSARTSRNQPQHF. DNA for the CDR3: TGCAGTGCTAGAACCTCAAGAAATCAGCCCCAGCATTTT.

This chain uses TRBV6-2 or TRBV6-3 with TRBJ2-7, with TRBD1 identical over 8 bases. CDR1 and CDR2 from the germline V gene are MNHEY and SVGEGT. With 6 bases clipped from V and 3 bases from J, the junction kept 4 bases outside the gene matches. CDR3 length: 13 amino acids. This CDR3 is CASRSTGDYEQYF. The CDR3 nucleotides are TGTGCCAGCAGATCGACAGGGGACTACGAGCAGTACTTC.

This clonotype was counted many times. The chain combines TRBV7-9 with TRBJ2-1, with D possibly being TRBD1 (6 bases). Germline CDR1 and CDR2: SEHNR and FQNEAQ (reference sequence). CDR3 length: 16 amino acids. Trimming stripped 4 bases from V and 6 bases from J, with 19 bases between. CDR3 DNA sequence: TGTGCCAGCAGCTCACCGGGACACACGCCCAGCAATGAGCAGTTCTTC. It specifies CASSSPGHTPSNEQFF.

In its sample, this clonotype was seen many times. V gene TRBV7-2 combines with J gene TRBJ2-1; TRBD2 agrees at 13 bases. Germline CDR1 and CDR2: SGHTA and FQGNSA. The V gene end was trimmed by 4 bases and the J gene end by 6 bases; junction bases not matched to a gene: 18. The CDR3 is 20 amino acids. The CDR3 nucleotides are TGTGCCAGCAGCTACCGTCAACCGCAGACTAGCGGGAGGTGGGGCAATGAGCAGTTCTTC. Residues: CASSYRQPQTSGRWGNEQFF.

In its sample, this clonotype was seen a few times. The chain recombines TRBV7-2 with TRBJ2-7; D gene unclear. CDR3 length: 14 residues. Germline V gives CDR1 SGHTA, CDR2 FQGNSA. Deletions cut 6 bases from V and 4 bases from J, with 16 bases between. The CDR3 nucleotides read TGTGCCAGCAGTCCCTCAGCTGCTACATACGAGCAGTACTTC. The encoded protein is CASSPSAATYEQYF.

Comment on this clonotype: The missing conserved phenylalanine or tryptophan at the end of this CDR3 makes a read error likely. The genes are TRBV4-1 and TRBJ2-5; 15 bases fit TRBD2. The J call may be in error: the DNA end matches TRBJ2-1 better. CDR3 size: 15 residues. Germline V lookup: CDR1 MGHRA, CDR2 YSYEKL. CDR3 sequence (DNA): TGCGCCAGCAGCCCGGGGACTAGCGGGAGGTATGAGCAGTTCCTC. Its protein is CASSPGTSGRYEQFL.

The V call is TRBV4-1, the J call TRBJ2-1; D not resolved. Germline V gene lookup returns CDR1 MGHRA and CDR2 YSYEKL. Trimming took off 2 bases at V and 9 bases at J, with 11 bases between the two ends. The CDR3 runs to 13 residues. CDR3 in amino acids: CASSQLWSGEQFF. In nucleotides, the CDR3 is TGCGCCAGCAGCCAACTATGGTCCGGTGAGCAGTTCTTC.

This chain links TRBV20-1 with TRBJ2-1, with 7 positions matching TRBD1. This CDR3 spans 13 amino acids. The V and J ends lost 5 bases and 5 bases, in that order; junction bases with no gene match: 6. Germline V gene sequence: CDR1 DFQATT, CDR2 SNEGSKA (reference sequence). CDR3: CSAGRDSNNEQFF. The CDR3 coding sequence is TGCAGTGCTGGCCGGGACAGTAACAATGAGCAGTTCTTC.

This clonotype was counted only a few times. J is TRBJ2-7 and V is TRBV12-3 or TRBV12-4; D is unclear. The CDR3 is 15 residues long. Trimming stripped 6 bases from V and 7 bases from J, with 22 bases between. The CDR3 DNA is TGTGCCAGCAGCTTCGACCCTATGGGGTTTACGGAGCAGTACTTC. It encodes CASSFDPMGFTEQYF.

V gene TRBV7-9 combines with J gene TRBJ2-3, with D tentatively TRBD2 (6 bases). Trimming stripped 8 bases from V and 2 bases from J, with 20 bases between. CDR3 length equals 16 residues. Germline CDR1 reads SEHNR; CDR2 reads FQNEAQ (reference sequence). CDR3 region: CASGGDSTADTDTQYF. CDR3 bases: TGTGCCAGCGGAGGGGATTCGACAGCGGACACAGATACGCAGTATTTT.

Ten or more counts support this clonotype. V usage is TRBV19 and J usage is TRBJ2-7; D may match TRBD1 or TRBD2 (5 bases each). In germline, CDR1 is LNHDA, CDR2 SQIVND (reference sequence). V shed 9 bases and J shed 3 bases, with 15 bases lying between them. The length of the CDR3 is 13 residues. CDR3 DNA: TGTGCCAGCAGCCCCGGGGCCGGCTACGAGCAGTACTTC. Translation gives CASSPGAGYEQYF.

In its sample, this clonotype was seen many times. V and J are TRBV10-3 and TRBJ2-5; 9 bases are a match to TRBD2. The germline V gene encodes CDR1 ENHRY and CDR2 SYGVKD. Trimming took 6 bases from V and 2 from J; bases not matched to a gene: 16. The CDR3 totals 18 residues. CDR3 residues: CAISLGASGTTTQETQYF. CDR3 in DNA: TGTGCCATCAGCCTGGGTGCTAGCGGGACCACAACACAAGAGACCCAGTACTTC.

This clonotype was observed at least ten times. This sequence joins TRBV2 and TRBJ2-2, with D uncertain. V lost 5 bases and J 2 bases, leaving 6 bases between the germline ends. Germline V gene lookup returns CDR1 SNHLY and CDR2 FYNNEI. This CDR3 is built from 13 residues. The CDR3 region has the DNA TGTGCCAGCAGTCGTCATAACACCGGGGAGCTGTTTTTT. Amino acid sequence: CASSRHNTGELFF.

This clonotype was counted at least ten times. The chain joins TRBV27 to TRBJ1-5, with no clear D. The CDR3 totals 16 residues. CDR1 and CDR2 from the germline V gene are MNHEY and SMNVEV (reference sequence). V was cut by 0 bases and J by 5 bases, with 14 bases left in between. The CDR3: CASSLSAERGYQPQHF. DNA for the CDR3: TGTGCCAGCAGTTTATCGGCCGAACGAGGGTATCAGCCCCAGCATTTT.

This clonotype was observed a handful of times. The chain couples TRBV5-1 to TRBJ1-5; D is perhaps TRBD1 (6 bases). Per the germline V gene, CDR1 is SGHRS and CDR2 is YFSETQ. This CDR3 spans 15 amino acids. V was clipped by 0 bases and J by 4 bases, with 11 bases between them. The CDR3 is CASSLEGVGNQPQHF. For the CDR3, the DNA is TGCGCCAGCAGCTTGGAGGGGGTCGGGAATCAGCCCCAGCATTTT.

Many counts were recorded for this clonotype. Here the CDR3 reads CASSYSLGLVFPYEQYF. DNA for the CDR3: TGTGCCAGCAGTTACTCGCTGGGACTAGTATTTCCCTACGAGCAGTACTTC. V gene TRBV6-2 or TRBV6-3 combines with J gene TRBJ2-7, with TRBD2 matching over 8 bases. Germline V gene data show CDR1 as MNHEY and CDR2 as SVGEGT. After removal of 0 bases from V and 2 bases from J, the junction contained 9 bases not matched to a gene. This CDR3 is 17 amino acids long.

In its sample, this clonotype was seen many times. V usage is TRBV10-3 and J usage is TRBJ2-1; TRBD2 aligns across 8 bases. Trimming removed 6 bases from V and 8 bases from J; junction bases left unmatched: 6. CDR1 and CDR2 (germline): ENHRY, SYGVKD. The CDR3 contains 13 residues. The CDR3 protein is CAISGRAEDEQFF. CDR3 sequence (DNA): TGTGCCATCAGCGGGAGGGCCGAGGATGAGCAGTTCTTC.

The chain combines TRBV27 with TRBJ1-5; D gene uncertain. Trimming pared 6 bases from V and 1 base from J, leaving 22 bases between. The CDR3 is made up of 18 amino acids. CDR1 and CDR2 (germline): MNHEY, SMNVEV (reference sequence). The CDR3 spells CASSSRMDLFGSNQPQHF. CDR3 DNA sequence: TGTGCCAGCAGCTCGAGGATGGACCTATTCGGGAGCAATCAGCCCCAGCATTTT.

The rearrangement links TRBV30 to TRBJ1-2, with 7 bases lining up with TRBD1. There are 12 residues in the CDR3. The V and J ends lost 4 bases and 8 bases, in that order; junction bases with no gene match: 7. The V gene's germline CDR1 is GTSNPN and CDR2 SVGIG (reference sequence). The CDR3 loop reads CAWNRDSGGYTF. The CDR3 DNA sequence: TGTGCCTGGAACCGGGACAGCGGCGGCTACACCTTC. The whole variable domain, filled in from reference TRBV30 and TRBJ1-2, reads SQTIHQWPATLVQPVGSPLSLECTVEGTSNPNLYWYRQAAGRGLQLLFYSVGIGQISSEVPQNLSASRPQDRQFILSSKKLLLSDSGFYLCAWNRDSGGYTFGSGTRLTVV.

This clonotype was recorded many times. The V and J genes are TRBV19 and TRBJ1-1, with 8 bases lining up with TRBD1. CDR3 length: 17 residues. V lost 0 bases and J lost 5; bases outside the gene matches: 11. Germline CDR1 LNHDA, CDR2 SQIVND (reference sequence). CDR3 residues: CASSIDHLGTGKTEAFF. The CDR3 nucleotides are TGTGCCAGTAGTATAGATCATTTAGGGACAGGAAAGACTGAAGCTTTCTTT. Filled out from reference TRBV19 and TRBJ1-1, the complete variable domain reads DGGITQSPKYLFRKEGQNVTLSCEQNLNHDAMYWYRQDPGQGLRLIYYSQIVNDFQKGDIAEGYSVSREKKESFPLTVTSAQKNPTAFYLCASSIDHLGTGKTEAFFGQGTRLTVV.